This entry is about one TCR beta chain. What it binds is not known. The gene symbols are mouse symbols. The read terminates 1 residue before the CDR3 end, so the remaining end is supplied by the germline J gene. Survey-depth TCRbeta CDR3 sequencing reported V/J genes and productive frequencies. TCRdb's copy holds only in-frame clones and misses some; the assay was immunoSEQ multiplex PCR. This sample carries around 4,500 clones, over 45% of them seen once, and the ten largest clones take roughly 30%. This specimen belongs to a study of tissue T cells after allogeneic stem cell transplantation. Broader study findings: Which tissue TCRs were alloreactive or antigen-specific was not determined. Some clones might be persisting host cells. Few T cell clones were shared across patients, but motif clusters showed tissue-specific shared signatures.

Time point: mouse harvest day 7 after allogeneic transplant. Mouse grafts combined 10^7 T-cell-depleted bone marrow cells with 10^6 splenic CD5+ T cells. This mouse GVHD model was MHC-mismatched B6 to BALB/c, profiled day 7 or 14. The germline gives CDR1 GKSSPN, CDR2 SITVG. This CDR3 region has 12 residues. Between the trimmed V and J ends, which lost 3 bases and 5 bases, there was a span of 9 bases. This TCR came from a female BALB/c mouse given C57BL/6 T cells with graft-versus-host disease after an allogeneic hematopoietic cell transplant. Material for sequencing was spleen. V and J are TRBV31 and TRBJ2-5; either TRBD1 or TRBD2 may fit D (5 bases each). CDR3 DNA (partial): TGTGCCTGGAGCGGGGGTCCAGACACCCAGTAC. Its translation is CAWSGGPDTQY. From start to end, the CDR3 is CAWSGGPDTQYF.